A single sample gave rise to the 9 T cell receptor beta chains below, sequenced in a study of T cells in Graves' hyperthyroidism and ophthalmopathy. Amplified TCR beta CDR3 regions derived from RNA transcripts. An initial round of RT-PCR targeting the TCR CDR3 relied on the HTBI primer set. From the multiplex PCR reads, TCRdb called clonotypes with MiXCR, one entry per CDR3 protein. This sample has nearly 600,000 distinct CDR3 sequences, with over 12% found just once. Sequenced: blood. These receptors were collected from a woman under 30 with Graves' ophthalmopathy.

This clonotype was observed at least ten times. The chain couples TRBV27 to TRBJ1-5, with a possible D match to TRBD1 (5 bases). The V and J ends lost 2 bases and 7 bases respectively, with 15 bases between them. The CDR3 loop spans 15 amino acids. The germline CDR1 and CDR2 sequences are MNHEY and SMNVEV (reference sequence). DNA of the CDR3: TGTGCCAGCAGTTTAGGGATAGGGACGGGGCAGCCCCAGCATTTT. It translates to CASSLGIGTGQPQHF.

This clonotype was detected ten times or more. The chain employs TRBV24-1 and TRBJ2-1, with 8 bases lining up with TRBD2. The CDR3 has 16 amino acids. Trimming removed 4 bases from V and 6 bases from J; junction bases left unmatched: 10. Germline V gives CDR1 KGHDR, CDR2 SFDVKD. The chain's CDR3 is CATSELGLGEGNEQFF. The DNA for the CDR3 is TGTGCCACCAGTGAGCTGGGACTAGGGGAGGGCAATGAGCAGTTCTTC.

This clonotype was observed a handful of times. V is TRBV20-1 and J is TRBJ2-7; TRBD2 agrees at 11 bases. The CDR3 spans 15 residues. The J segment lost 3 bases and the V segment lost 5 bases, leaving 9 bases of the junction unmatched. Looked up from germline, CDR1 is DFQATT and CDR2 is SNEGSKA (reference sequence). The CDR3, as DNA: TGCAGTGCTCCCGTCATAGCGGGGGGGGGCTACGAGCAGTACTTC. Translating it yields CSAPVIAGGGYEQYF.

This clonotype came up many times. J is TRBJ2-3 and V is TRBV6-6; 7 bases agree with TRBD2. Germline CDR1 reads MNHNY; CDR2 reads SVGAGI (reference sequence). V lost 2 bases to trimming and J lost 2 bases; unmatched junction nucleotides: 7. The CDR3 is 16 amino acids. The CDR3 is CASSYLPAGTTDTQYF. The CDR3 DNA sequence: TGTGCCAGCAGTTACCTTCCAGCGGGAACCACAGATACGCAGTATTTT.

This clonotype was found many times. This chain uses TRBV28 with TRBJ1-5; TRBD1 might be the D (5 bases). Trimming removed 6 bases from V and 2 bases from J, with 20 bases in between. This CDR3 has 17 residues. Germline V gene lookup returns CDR1 MDHEN and CDR2 SYDVKM. Written as DNA, the CDR3 is TGTGCCAGCAGCGACCAGGGATGGAGCGTGGGCAATCAGCCCCAGCATTTT. Translating it yields CASSDQGWSVGNQPQHF.

This clonotype occurred many times. The V call is TRBV28, the J call TRBJ2-7; D is ambiguous. The CDR3 has 16 amino acids. V gave up 4 bases and J gave up 0 bases, with 16 bases separating them. Germline V gene sequence: CDR1 MDHEN, CDR2 SYDVKM. The CDR3 region is CASSSPGTRNSYEQYF. As DNA, the CDR3 is TGTGCCAGCAGTTCCCCCGGCACCAGAAACTCCTACGAGCAGTACTTC. Filled out from reference TRBV28 and TRBJ2-7, the complete variable domain reads DVKVTQSSRYLVKRTGEKVFLECVQDMDHENMFWYRQDPGLGLRLIYFSYDVKMKEKGDIPEGYSVSREKKERFSLILESASTNQTSMYLCASSSPGTRNSYEQYFGPGTRLTVT.

This clonotype has a handful of counts. This rearrangement joins TRBV6-5 to TRBJ1-2; 7 bases match TRBD1. The germline gives CDR1 MNHEY, CDR2 SVGAGI. J gave up 2 bases and V 4 bases, and 16 bases lay outside the gene matches. The CDR3 has 18 residues. This CDR3 reads CASSLRAQGTVLNYGYTF. CDR3 nucleotides: TGTGCCAGCAGTTTACGAGCCCAGGGGACAGTGCTGAACTATGGCTACACCTTC.

This clonotype occurred many times. This sequence joins TRBV6-1 and TRBJ1-1; a possible D gene is TRBD1 (5 bases). Germline loops: CDR1 MNHNS, CDR2 SASEGT. V was cut by 4 bases and J by 2 bases, with 8 bases left in between. The CDR3 is made up of 13 amino acids. The CDR3 nucleotides are TGTGCCAGCAGTGTACGGACAAACACTGAAGCTTTCTTT. This codes for CASSVRTNTEAFF.

Only a few counts were recorded for this clonotype. This sequence joins TRBV6-1 and TRBJ2-7, with D possibly TRBD1 on 6 matching bases. The CDR3 totals 13 residues. Germline CDR1 and CDR2: MNHNS and SASEGT. Trimming took 5 bases from V and 6 from J, leaving 14 bases between them. The CDR3 DNA follows: TGTGCCAGCAGTCCGACAGGAAGGAGCGAGCAGTACTTC. Translating it yields CASSPTGRSEQYF.